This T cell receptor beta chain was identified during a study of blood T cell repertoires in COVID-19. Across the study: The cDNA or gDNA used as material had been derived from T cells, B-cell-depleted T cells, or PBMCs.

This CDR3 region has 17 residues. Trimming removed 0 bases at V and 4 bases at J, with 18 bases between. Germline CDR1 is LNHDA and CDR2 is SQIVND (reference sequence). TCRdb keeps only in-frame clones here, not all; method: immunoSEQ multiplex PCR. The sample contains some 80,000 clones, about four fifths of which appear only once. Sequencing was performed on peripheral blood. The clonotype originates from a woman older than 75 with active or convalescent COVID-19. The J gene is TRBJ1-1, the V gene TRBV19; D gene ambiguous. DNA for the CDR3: TGTGCCAGTAGTATAGAATTTGTTTTGAGATTTTGCACTGAAGCTTTCTTT. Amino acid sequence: CASSIEFVLRFCTEAFF.